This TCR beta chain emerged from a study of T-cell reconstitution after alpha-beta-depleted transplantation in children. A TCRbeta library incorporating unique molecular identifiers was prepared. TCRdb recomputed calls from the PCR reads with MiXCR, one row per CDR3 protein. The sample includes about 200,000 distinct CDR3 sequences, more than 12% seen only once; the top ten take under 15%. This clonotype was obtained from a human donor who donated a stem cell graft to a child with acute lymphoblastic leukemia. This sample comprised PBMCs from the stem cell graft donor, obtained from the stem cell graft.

CDR3 DNA: TGTGCCAGCAGCCCAGAGGCGGACACTGAAGCTTTCTTT. Its protein is CASSPEADTEAFF. The V call is TRBV11-3, the J call TRBJ1-1; D remains unclear. The CDR3 contains 13 residues. CDR1 and CDR2 (germline): SGHNT, YENEEA. The germline V and J ends were trimmed by 5 bases and 3 bases, with 10 bases remaining between them.